The 30 T cell receptor beta chains presented below share a single source sample, sequenced in a study of cytomegalovirus exposure and HLA in healthy donors. Primers for the PCR totalled 60 Vbeta and 13 Jbeta. TCRdb's copy holds only in-frame clones and misses some; the assay was immunoSEQ multiplex PCR. The sample has roughly 150,000 clones; about 81% are singletons. What was sequenced was PBMCs. These receptors all stem from a girl between 10 and 17 years old in good health and CMV-seropositive.

The chain carries TRBV29-1 and TRBJ1-3, with D perhaps matching TRBD1 (6 bases). In germline, CDR1 is SQVTM, CDR2 ANQGSEA. V lost 6 bases to trimming and J lost 0 bases, with 15 bases between them. The CDR3 has 15 amino acids. The CDR3 is CSVSSGHPSGNTIYF. CDR3 DNA: TGCAGCGTCAGCTCGGGACACCCCTCTGGAAACACCATATATTTT. The full variable domain, in which reference TRBV29-1 and TRBJ1-3 provide the parts outside the CDR3, is SAVISQKPSRDICQRGTSLTIQCQVDSQVTMMFWYRQQPGQSLTLIATANQGSEATYESGFVIDKFPISRPNLTFSTLTVSNMSPEDSSIYLCSVSSGHPSGNTIYFGEGSWLTVV.

The chain combines TRBV7-9 with TRBJ1-3; D not certain. CDR3 length equals 13 residues. Trimming took off 1 base at V and 6 bases at J, with 7 bases between the two ends. Germline loops: CDR1 SEHNR, CDR2 FQNEAQ (reference sequence). The CDR3 sequence: CASSLGALNTIYF. In DNA, the CDR3 is TGTGCCAGCAGCTTAGGGGCCCTAAACACCATATATTTT.

This rearrangement joins TRBV10-3 to TRBJ1-5; possible D gene TRBD1, 5 bases. V was clipped by 4 bases and J by 3 bases, with 10 bases between them. Germline-derived CDR1 and CDR2 are ENHRY and SYGVKD. This CDR3 region has 14 residues. This CDR3 reads CAISGGRDNQPQHF. CDR3 DNA: TGTGCCATCAGTGGGGGCAGGGACAATCAGCCCCAGCATTTT.

This clone has a single count. The CDR3 DNA is TGCGCCAGCAGCGGATTAGCGGGACCCTCCTACGAGCAGTACTTC. Translation gives CASSGLAGPSYEQYF. The genes are TRBV5-1 and TRBJ2-7; TRBD2 matches 8 bases. Per the germline V gene, CDR1 is SGHRS and CDR2 is YFSETQ. The CDR3 totals 15 residues. The J segment lost 0 bases and the V segment lost 4 bases, leaving 6 bases of the junction unmatched.

CDR3 coding DNA: TGTGCCAGCAGTCCCGGGCCGGACAGGCTTCTCTATGGCTACACCTTC. Translating gives CASSPGPDRLLYGYTF. The chain carries TRBV27 and TRBJ1-2; TRBD1 agrees at 7 bases. This CDR3 has 16 residues. V lost 5 bases, J lost 4 bases, and 13 bases stayed unmatched. Germline-derived CDR1 and CDR2 are MNHEY and SMNVEV (reference sequence).

The gene calls are TRBV5-6 and TRBJ2-1; 10 bases align to TRBD1. The V and J ends lost 3 bases and 3 bases, in that order; junction bases with no gene match: 9. Germline V CDR1 and CDR2: SGHDT, YYEEEE. This CDR3 contains 17 residues. CDR3 sequence (DNA): TGTGCCAGCAGCTGGAACCGACAGGGGGCAAGCTACAATGAGCAGTTCTTC. It codes for CASSWNRQGASYNEQFF.

This chain joins TRBV7-8 and TRBJ1-2; no clear D gene. Germline V gene data show CDR1 as SGHVS and CDR2 as FQNEAQ. This CDR3 is 13 amino acids long. V was pared by 5 bases and J by 7 bases, with 14 bases between. CDR3 in DNA: TGTGCCAGCAGCCCCGACGGTGGAGGTGGCTACACCTTC. Translation: CASSPDGGGGYTF.

V usage is TRBV7-2 and J usage is TRBJ1-4; D not resolved. V lost 5 bases to trimming and J lost 1 base, with 20 bases between them. This CDR3 has 18 amino acids. Germline CDR1 SGHTA, CDR2 FQGNSA. The CDR3 region has the DNA TGTGCCAGCAGCCCCTCCGGAGGTTACCTGGGAACTAATGAAAAACTGTTTTTT. The encoded protein is CASSPSGGYLGTNEKLFF. Full variable domain (remainder filled in from reference TRBV7-2 and TRBJ1-4): GAGVSQSPSNKVTEKGKDVELRCDPISGHTALYWYRQSLGQGLEFLIYFQGNSAPDKSGLPSDRFSAERTGGSVSTLTIQRTQQEDSAVYLCASSPSGGYLGTNEKLFFGSGTQLSVL.

The chain has TRBV9 and TRBJ2-5, with 10 nucleotides matching TRBD2. V shed 0 bases and J 5 bases; nucleotides not matched to a gene: 7. The CDR3 runs to 16 residues. Germline V gene sequence: CDR1 SGDLS, CDR2 YYNGEE. For the CDR3, the DNA is TGTGCCAGCAGCGTAGGGTGGAGCGGGGGGGGTGAGACCCAGTACTTC. This sequence encodes CASSVGWSGGGETQYF.

The chain is built from TRBV9 and TRBJ2-1; tentatively, D is TRBD2 (6 bases). V was pared by 0 bases and J by 3 bases, with 19 bases between. Germline loops: CDR1 SGDLS, CDR2 YYNGEE. CDR3 size: 18 residues. The CDR3 region has the DNA TGTGCCAGCAGCGTAGTCTGGTTGGGGCTAGCGAGCTACAATGAGCAGTTCTTC. Protein product: CASSVVWLGLASYNEQFF.

V gene TRBV6-5 combines with J gene TRBJ2-7, with TRBD1 identical over 7 bases. In germline, CDR1 is MNHEY, CDR2 SVGAGI. The CDR3 length is 14 residues. Unmatched junction bases numbered 5, after V lost 6 bases and J lost 0 bases. The CDR3 here is CASRIQGFSYEQYF. For the CDR3, the DNA is TGTGCCAGCAGGATACAGGGGTTCTCCTACGAGCAGTACTTC.

The genes are TRBV30 and TRBJ1-5; 7 bases agree with TRBD1. Losses at the gene ends were 5 bases for V and 0 bases for J; bases not matched to a gene: 4. This CDR3 is 14 amino acids long. The germline V gene has CDR1 GTSNPN and CDR2 SVGIG (reference sequence). CDR3 sequence reads: CAWGGQYSNQPQHF. The CDR3 DNA follows: TGTGCCTGGGGGGGACAGTATAGCAATCAGCCCCAGCATTTT.

This clone came up a few times. The chain is built from TRBV7-3 and TRBJ2-1; D possibly corresponds to TRBD2 (6 bases). Between the trimmed V and J ends, which lost 5 bases and 4 bases, there was a span of 12 bases. This CDR3 is built from 14 residues. Germline lookup yields CDR1 SGHTA and CDR2 FQGTGA. The chain's CDR3 is CASSRLGGYNEQFF. CDR3 coding DNA: TGTGCCAGCAGCCGTCTGGGGGGATACAATGAGCAGTTCTTC.

The CDR3 bases are TGTGCCAGCTCTACAGGGGGTTTCGGTGGCAATCAGCCCCAGCATTTT. Its translation is CASSTGGFGGNQPQHF. This chain uses TRBV28 with TRBJ1-5; 8 bases fit TRBD1. Trimming removed 8 bases from V and 2 bases from J; junction bases left unmatched: 11. CDR1 is MDHEN, CDR2 SYDVKM, per germline. This CDR3 has 16 residues.

The V and J genes are TRBV18 and TRBJ1-2; 8 bases line up with TRBD1. The CDR3 is made up of 16 amino acids. Per germline, CDR1 KGHSH and CDR2 LQKENI. Trimming cost V 4 bases and J 4 bases; bases outside gene matches: 11. Here the CDR3 DNA reads TGTGCCAGCTCACTTTCACAGGGGGATCGAGGCTATGGCTACACCTTC. Amino acid sequence: CASSLSQGDRGYGYTF.

The gene calls are TRBV6-5 and TRBJ1-2, with a possible D match to TRBD1 (5 bases). Between the trimmed V and J ends, which lost 5 bases and 8 bases, there was a span of 12 bases. CDR3 length: 12 residues. The V gene's germline CDR1 is MNHEY and CDR2 SVGAGI. Here the CDR3 DNA reads TGTGCCAGCAGTGGGCCCGGGGGGGGCTACACCTTC. Encoded protein: CASSGPGGGYTF.

This chain connects TRBV6-5 to TRBJ2-7; perhaps TRBD2 as D (6 bases). Looked up from germline, CDR1 is MNHEY and CDR2 is SVGAGI. Trimming shortened V by 7 bases and J by 6 bases, and 22 bases separated the two germline ends. CDR3 size: 15 residues. The CDR3 coding sequence is TGTGCCAGCAACAAGAGGGCGGAGGGCCGGCTCGAGCAGTACTTC. It yields the protein CASNKRAEGRLEQYF.

The chain joins TRBV10-3 to TRBJ1-3; D not certain. Trimming shortened V by 9 bases and J by 0 bases, and 12 bases separated the two germline ends. The germline CDR1 and CDR2 sequences are ENHRY and SYGVKD. This CDR3 comprises 14 residues. Written as DNA, the CDR3 is TGTGCCATTGGCCTAGACCGCTCTGGAAACACCATATATTTT. Protein sequence: CAIGLDRSGNTIYF.

The chain is built from TRBV19 and TRBJ2-5, with D possibly TRBD1 on 5 matching bases. V lost 3 bases to trimming and J lost 2 bases, with 13 bases between them. The CDR3 spans 15 residues. Germline loops: CDR1 LNHDA, CDR2 SQIVND (reference sequence). In nucleotides, the CDR3 is TGTGCCAGTAGTATGCGTGGGGCAGGTCAAGAGACCCAGTACTTC. This encodes CASSMRGAGQETQYF.

Only a few counts were recorded for this clone. The chain combines TRBV11-2 with TRBJ2-3, with TRBD2 matching 11 bases. The germline gives CDR1 SGHAT, CDR2 FQNNGV. After removal of 5 bases from V and 1 base from J, the junction contained 5 bases not matched to a gene. The CDR3 totals 16 residues. DNA of the CDR3: TGTGCCAGCAGCACAACTAGCGGGGGCCGCACAGATACGCAGTATTTT. This codes for CASSTTSGGRTDTQYF.

The chain has TRBV5-4 and TRBJ2-3, with TRBD1 identical over 10 bases. Germline trimming cut 5 bases from V and 14 bases from J; bases unmatched to any gene: 11. The CDR3 loop spans 13 amino acids. Germline V CDR1 and CDR2: SGHNT, YYREEE (reference sequence). The chain's CDR3 is CASRSDRGQLPYF. The CDR3, as DNA: TGTGCCAGCAGAAGTGACAGGGGGCAACTGCCGTATTTT.

This clone showed up just a few times. The V and J genes are TRBV28 and TRBJ1-5, with D maybe TRBD1 (5 bases). Trimming stripped 3 bases from V and 6 bases from J, with 15 bases between. The CDR3 contains 15 residues. The germline gives CDR1 MDHEN, CDR2 SYDVKM. DNA of the CDR3: TGTGCCAGCAGTTTTGCCGGGTTAAGGGGTCAGCCCCAGCATTTT. Translated, it gives CASSFAGLRGQPQHF.

This clone was seen a few times. This sequence joins TRBV5-1 and TRBJ2-1; D is ambiguous. Germline V gene data show CDR1 as SGHRS and CDR2 as YFSETQ. This CDR3 contains 14 residues. With 4 bases removed from V and 2 bases from J, the gap between germline ends came to 10 bases. The CDR3 region has the DNA TGCGCCAGCAGCCTGAGGTCCCCCTACAATGAGCAGTTCTTC. This codes for CASSLRSPYNEQFF.

The chain combines TRBV5-1 with TRBJ2-1, with 10 bases lining up with TRBD2. Unmatched junction bases numbered 12, after V lost 6 bases and J lost 9 bases. The V gene's germline CDR1 is SGHRS and CDR2 YFSETQ. The CDR3 totals 15 residues. The CDR3 spells CASKIGSGGAGEQFF. CDR3 nucleotide sequence: TGCGCCAGCAAGATTGGGAGCGGGGGGGCGGGTGAGCAGTTCTTC.

This chain links TRBV6-6 with TRBJ1-2; tentative D call: TRBD1 (5 bases). Trimming removed 2 bases at V and 3 bases at J, with 7 bases between. The germline V gene has CDR1 MNHNY and CDR2 SVGAGI (reference sequence). CDR3 length: 13 amino acids. The CDR3 DNA follows: TGTGCCAGCAGTTACGCGGGGCACTATGGCTACACCTTC. It yields the protein CASSYAGHYGYTF.

This rearrangement joins TRBV7-2 to TRBJ2-7, with TRBD2 as a possible D gene (5 bases). Germline CDR1 is SGHTA and CDR2 is FQGNSA. The CDR3 length is 14 residues. V lost 5 bases and J 7 bases, leaving 18 bases between the germline ends. The CDR3 is CASSRTGVTGEQYF. CDR3 in DNA: TGTGCCAGCAGCAGAACGGGCGTTACGGGAGAGCAGTACTTC.

The genes are TRBV5-1 and TRBJ2-1; possible D gene TRBD2, 5 bases. The CDR3 is 14 residues long. Germline loops: CDR1 SGHRS, CDR2 YFSETQ. The ends were cut back, 0 bases at V and 8 bases at J, with 12 bases in the middle. The chain's CDR3 is CASSLDSARDEQFF. The CDR3 region has the DNA TGCGCCAGCAGCTTGGATTCAGCGCGGGATGAGCAGTTCTTC.

The rearrangement joins TRBV4-3 to TRBJ2-7, with TRBD1 identical over 10 bases. CDR1 and CDR2 from the germline V gene are LGHNA and YSLEER. This CDR3 spans 16 amino acids. The V segment lost 0 bases and the J segment 3 bases; nucleotides outside the gene matches: 5. This CDR3 is CASSQDLGTGDYEQYF. The CDR3 nucleotides are TGCGCCAGCAGCCAAGATCTCGGGACAGGGGACTACGAGCAGTACTTC.

The chain is built from TRBV9 and TRBJ1-4, with 8 bases aligning to TRBD1. The germline V gene encodes CDR1 SGDLS and CDR2 YYNGEE. Trimming removed 3 bases from V and 2 bases from J; junction bases left unmatched: 3. The CDR3 is 15 residues long. In DNA form, the CDR3 reads TGTGCCAGCAGCGAGGGACAGGACACTAATGAAAAACTGTTTTTT. As protein: CASSEGQDTNEKLFF.

The chain uses TRBV14 and TRBJ1-2; D gene uncertain. Germline loops: CDR1 SGHDN, CDR2 FVKESK. The CDR3 spans 13 residues. V was clipped by 5 bases and J by 7 bases, with 14 bases between them. The CDR3 loop reads CASSSSLTAGYTF. The CDR3 nucleotides read TGTGCCAGCAGCTCCTCCTTAACAGCTGGCTACACCTTC.